Shown below are 2 T cell receptor beta chains from a single sample sequenced in a study of blood T cells in healthy people across ages. Together with a sample-barcoded 5' primer, a J-beta primer mix was included in a second PCR lasting about 7 to 12 cycles. MiXCR, applied by TCRdb to the 5' RACE reads, yields one record per CDR3 protein. The sample has around 870,000 distinct CDR3 sequences; around 30% are singletons. Sequencing used blood. These receptors all come from a woman of 80 years or more in good health.

The V call is TRBV7-9, the J call TRBJ1-1, with 8 bases identical to TRBD1. The CDR3 totals 15 residues. The V segment lost 5 bases and the J segment 11 bases; nucleotides outside the gene matches: 16. Germline CDR1 and CDR2: SEHNR and FQNEAQ (reference sequence). Here the CDR3 DNA reads TGTGCCAGCAGCCGAACCTTAGGACAGGGAGAGTTGGCTTTCTTT. Protein product: CASSRTLGQGELAFF.

This clonotype showed up many times. The genes are TRBV29-1 and TRBJ1-1, with a weak D call TRBD1 (5 bases). Trimming took 4 bases from V and 1 from J, leaving 13 bases between them. Looked up from germline, CDR1 is SQVTM and CDR2 is ANQGSEA. The CDR3 runs to 14 residues. CDR3 protein: CSVGQGLGNTEAFF. For the CDR3, the DNA is TGCAGCGTTGGGCAGGGACTAGGGAACACTGAAGCTTTCTTT.